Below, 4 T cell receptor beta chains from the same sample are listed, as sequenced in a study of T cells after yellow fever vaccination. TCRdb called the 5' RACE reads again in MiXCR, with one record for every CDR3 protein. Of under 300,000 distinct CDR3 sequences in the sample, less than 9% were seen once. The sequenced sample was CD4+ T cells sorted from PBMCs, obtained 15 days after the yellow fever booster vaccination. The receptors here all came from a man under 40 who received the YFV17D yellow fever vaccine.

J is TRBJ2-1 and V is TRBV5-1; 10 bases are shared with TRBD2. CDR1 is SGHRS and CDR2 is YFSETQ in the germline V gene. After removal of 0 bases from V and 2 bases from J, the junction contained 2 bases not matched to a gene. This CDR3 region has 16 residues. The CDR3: CASSLELAGTYNEQFF. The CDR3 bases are TGCGCCAGCAGCTTGGAACTAGCGGGGACCTACAATGAGCAGTTCTTC.

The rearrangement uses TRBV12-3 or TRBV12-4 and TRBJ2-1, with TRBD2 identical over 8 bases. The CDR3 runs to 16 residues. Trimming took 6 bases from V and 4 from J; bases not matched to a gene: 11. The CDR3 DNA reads TGTGCCAGCAGCCTACGGACTAGCCCATCGTACAATGAGCAGTTCTTC. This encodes CASSLRTSPSYNEQFF.

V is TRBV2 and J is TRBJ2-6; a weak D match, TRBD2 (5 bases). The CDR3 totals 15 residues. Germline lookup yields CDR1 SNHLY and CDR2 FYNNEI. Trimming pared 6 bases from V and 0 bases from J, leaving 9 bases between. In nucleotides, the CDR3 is TGTGCCAGCAGCGAGACTAACTCTGGGGCCAACGTCCTGACTTTC. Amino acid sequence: CASSETNSGANVLTF.

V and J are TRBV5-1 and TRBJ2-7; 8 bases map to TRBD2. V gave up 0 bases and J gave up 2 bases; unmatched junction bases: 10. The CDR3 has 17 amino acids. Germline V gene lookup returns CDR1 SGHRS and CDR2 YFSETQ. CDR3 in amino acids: CASSLAVVSSGPYEQYF. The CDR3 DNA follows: TGCGCCAGCAGCTTGGCAGTGGTGTCTAGCGGGCCCTACGAGCAGTACTTC.